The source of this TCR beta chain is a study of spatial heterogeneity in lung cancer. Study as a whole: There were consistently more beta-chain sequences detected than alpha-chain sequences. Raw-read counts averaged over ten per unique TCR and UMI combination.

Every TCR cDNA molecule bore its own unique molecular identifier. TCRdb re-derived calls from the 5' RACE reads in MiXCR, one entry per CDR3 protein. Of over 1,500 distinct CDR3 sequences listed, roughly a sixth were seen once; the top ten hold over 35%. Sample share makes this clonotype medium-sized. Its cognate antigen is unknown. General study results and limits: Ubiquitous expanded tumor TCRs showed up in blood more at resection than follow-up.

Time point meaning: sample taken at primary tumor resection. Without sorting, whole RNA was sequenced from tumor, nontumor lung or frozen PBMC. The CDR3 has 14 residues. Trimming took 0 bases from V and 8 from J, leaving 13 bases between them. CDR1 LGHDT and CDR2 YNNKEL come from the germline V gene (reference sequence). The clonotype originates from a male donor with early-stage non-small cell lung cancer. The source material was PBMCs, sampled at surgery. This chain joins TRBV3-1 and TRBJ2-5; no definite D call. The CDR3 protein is CASSQDWVPGTQYF. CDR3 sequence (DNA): TGTGCCAGCAGCCAAGATTGGGTCCCAGGTACCCAGTACTTC.